The clone carrying this TCR beta chain appeared many times. Its antigen remains unknown. This sample was included in a study of molecular identifiers for immune sequencing clone quantification. Study results and caveats: Investigators reportedly could detect spiked Jurkat TCR RNA from one cell among some 940,000 naive cells. Clone sizes could be underestimated for highly expanded clones when identical TCR molecules share a barcode.

Naive CD8 T cell sorting was performed on the CD8+CD4-CCR7+CD45RA+ phenotype. The germline V gene has CDR1 MNHEY and CDR2 SVGAGI. CDR3 size: 15 residues. The V end lost 2 bases, the J end lost 7 bases, and 12 bases lay between the germline ends. For bulk TCR libraries, previously described methods and listed TCR primers were used. TCRdb itself ran the PCR reads through MiXCR, one entry per CDR3 protein. There are 65,000 to 70,000 distinct CDR3 sequences in the sample; around 18% occur only once, and about 1.5% lies in the top ten. Material: naive CD8+ T cells from blood, with Jurkat cell RNA spiked in. Subset of the sample: FACS-sorted CD8+CD4-CCR7+CD45RA+ naive T cells. The receptor comes from a human donor in good health. Some libraries in this study had Jurkat cell RNA spiked in. V usage is TRBV6-5 and J usage is TRBJ1-6, with D possibly matching TRBD1 (5 bases). The CDR3 is CASSYQQEGNSPLHF. The CDR3 DNA reads TGTGCCAGCAGTTACCAACAGGAAGGAAATTCACCCCTCCACTTT.